Below, 20 T cell receptor beta chains from the same sample are listed, as sequenced in a study of blood T cell repertoires in COVID-19. Sequencing was performed with immunoSEQ multiplex PCR; in TCRdb, only in-frame clones are kept and a portion is missing. The sample consists of approximately 300,000 clones, around nine tenths of them appearing once. The sequenced sample was peripheral blood. These receptors were taken from a woman under 40 with COVID-19, enrolled during active disease.

V usage is TRBV28 and J usage is TRBJ2-7; D unresolved. Trimming removed 3 bases at V and 2 bases at J, with 11 bases between. Germline CDR1 and CDR2: MDHEN and SYDVKM. This CDR3 is 14 amino acids long. CDR3 in DNA: TGTGCCAGCAGTTTCACTGGTCTAACCTACGAGCAGTACTTC. It yields the protein CASSFTGLTYEQYF. The full variable domain, with the rest looked up from reference TRBV28 and TRBJ2-7, is DVKVTQSSRYLVKRTGEKVFLECVQDMDHENMFWYRQDPGLGLRLIYFSYDVKMKEKGDIPEGYSVSREKKERFSLILESASTNQTSMYLCASSFTGLTYEQYFGPGTRLTVT.

The chain is built from TRBV6-2 or TRBV6-3 and TRBJ2-7, with 13 bases fitting TRBD2. In germline, CDR1 is MNHEY, CDR2 SVGEGT. The CDR3 consists of 19 residues. With 6 bases clipped from V and 4 bases from J, the junction kept 18 bases outside the gene matches. The CDR3 loop is CASSRIVAGLAGVGYEQYF. The DNA for the CDR3 is TGTGCCAGCAGCCGCATAGTAGCCGGACTAGCGGGAGTAGGATACGAGCAGTACTTC.

The V call is TRBV21-1, the J call TRBJ2-3; the D call of TRBD1 is as the table states it, not checked on the DNA. TRBV21-1 is shown as a pseudogene. CDR3 length: 14 residues. The CDR3 region is CASSKGQGTDTQYF. The DNA for the CDR3 is TGTGCCAGCAGCAAGGGACAGGGGACAGATACGCAGTATTTT.

This sequence joins TRBV6-5 and TRBJ2-5; 8 bases align to TRBD2. The CDR3 contains 12 residues. After removal of 8 bases from V and 6 bases from J, the junction contained 5 bases not matched to a gene. Per the germline V gene, CDR1 is MNHEY and CDR2 is SVGAGI. CDR3 DNA sequence: TGTGCCAGCTCTCGGGAGGGCCAGACCCAGTACTTC. It codes for CASSREGQTQYF.

This clone was found once. The genes are TRBV24-1 and TRBJ2-6; D gene ambiguous. The CDR3 has 13 amino acids. The ends were cut back, 5 bases at V and 4 bases at J, with 5 bases in the middle. Germline CDR1 and CDR2: KGHDR and SFDVKD. CDR3 protein: CATSVSGANVLTF. The DNA for the CDR3 is TGTGCCACCAGTGTATCCGGGGCCAACGTCCTGACTTTC.

The chain is built from TRBV27 and TRBJ2-5; 7 nucleotides agree with TRBD2. Germline CDR1 and CDR2: MNHEY and SMNVEV (reference sequence). This CDR3 region has 14 residues. Germline trimming cut 0 bases from V and 4 bases from J; bases unmatched to any gene: 2. The CDR3 bases are TGTGCCAGCAGTTTATCGAGGGAGGGAGAGACCCAGTACTTC. As protein: CASSLSREGETQYF.

The genes are TRBV15 and TRBJ2-3; D is unclear. CDR1 LNHNV and CDR2 YYDKDF come from the germline V gene (reference sequence). The CDR3 contains 12 residues. The ends were cut back, 0 bases at V and 8 bases at J, with 6 bases in the middle. CDR3 sequence (DNA): TGTGCCACCAGCAGAGATATCGGTACGCAGTATTTT. Its protein product is CATSRDIGTQYF.

This clone appeared a few times. The chain couples TRBV28 to TRBJ2-5; the match to TRBD2 covers 7 bases. The CDR3 sequence is 18 residues long. In germline, CDR1 is MDHEN, CDR2 SYDVKM. V gave up 5 bases and J gave up 5 bases; unmatched junction bases: 20. CDR3 region: CASSIDGGGSEGRETQYF. The CDR3 DNA is TGTGCCAGCAGTATCGACGGGGGAGGGTCGGAGGGCAGGGAGACCCAGTACTTC.

The chain links TRBV7-2 to TRBJ2-7, with 9 nucleotides matching TRBD2. The length of the CDR3 is 15 residues. V lost 5 bases, J lost 7 bases, and 12 bases stayed unmatched. Germline V gene data show CDR1 as SGHTA and CDR2 as FQGNSA. CDR3 sequence (DNA): TGTGCCAGCAGCCCGAACACCGGGACTAGCAGGGAGCAGTACTTC. The encoded protein is CASSPNTGTSREQYF.

The gene calls are TRBV10-3 and TRBJ1-3; D gene ambiguous. V dropped 10 bases and J dropped 0 bases, with 13 bases sitting between them. The CDR3 loop spans 14 amino acids. The germline CDR1 and CDR2 sequences are ENHRY and SYGVKD. CDR3 loop: CATEAARSGNTIYF. CDR3 in DNA: TGTGCCACCGAGGCGGCCCGCTCTGGAAACACCATATATTTT.

The chain couples TRBV19 to TRBJ1-2; D may be TRBD1 (6 bases). V lost 6 bases and J 8 bases, leaving 13 bases between the germline ends. The V gene's germline CDR1 is LNHDA and CDR2 SQIVND (reference sequence). The CDR3 totals 12 residues. The DNA for the CDR3 is TGTGCCAGTAGAGGGGGAAGCCCCGGCTACACCTTC. As protein: CASRGGSPGYTF.

The chain employs TRBV28 and TRBJ2-5; 8 bases are shared with TRBD2. The V segment lost 3 bases and the J segment 3 bases; nucleotides outside the gene matches: 6. CDR3 length equals 15 residues. Germline V gene lookup returns CDR1 MDHEN and CDR2 SYDVKM. The CDR3 loop reads CASSFEAGGEETQYF. The CDR3 DNA reads TGTGCCAGCAGTTTCGAGGCGGGAGGAGAAGAGACCCAGTACTTC.

The rearrangement uses TRBV6-5 and TRBJ1-1, with D maybe TRBD1 (6 bases). Trimming cost V 2 bases and J 3 bases, with 13 bases left between them. CDR1 MNHEY and CDR2 SVGAGI come from the germline V gene. The length of the CDR3 is 15 residues. In DNA, the CDR3 is TGTGCCAGCAGTTACCTCGGAGGGGGGGACACTGAAGCTTTCTTT. It yields the protein CASSYLGGGDTEAFF.

Only a few counts were recorded for this clone. V gene TRBV7-2 combines with J gene TRBJ2-7; 7 nucleotides agree with TRBD2. CDR3 length equals 15 residues. Germline values: CDR1 SGHTA, CDR2 FQGNSA. Trimming at V came to 6 bases and at J to 4 bases, leaving 12 bases not matched to a gene. CDR3 sequence reads: CASRHGSSGKYEQYF. The CDR3 DNA sequence: TGTGCCAGCAGGCATGGGTCTAGCGGAAAATACGAGCAGTACTTC. Combining the CDR3 with reference TRBV7-2 and TRBJ2-7 gives the whole variable domain GAGVSQSPSNKVTEKGKDVELRCDPISGHTALYWYRQSLGQGLEFLIYFQGNSAPDKSGLPSDRFSAERTGGSVSTLTIQRTQQEDSAVYLCASRHGSSGKYEQYFGPGTRLTVT.

The chain links TRBV11-2 to TRBJ1-2; D is ambiguous. V lost 4 bases and J lost 4, with 19 bases in between. The length of the CDR3 is 16 residues. Germline lookup yields CDR1 SGHAT and CDR2 FQNNGV. CDR3 protein: CASSSVGQRGAYGYTF. Written as DNA, the CDR3 is TGTGCCAGCAGCTCCGTCGGGCAACGGGGAGCCTATGGCTACACCTTC.

The chain is built from TRBV28 and TRBJ2-5; 10 bases line up with TRBD2. Germline CDR1 and CDR2: MDHEN and SYDVKM. The CDR3 is 17 residues long. V lost 6 bases and J lost 4; bases outside the gene matches: 14. In nucleotides, the CDR3 is TGTGCCAGCAGGTCGCTGGGTAGCGGGAGGTGGGGAGAGACCCAGTACTTC. It is translated as CASRSLGSGRWGETQYF.

The CDR3 DNA reads as TGTGCCAGCAGTTCGGACAGGGTCAATGAGCAGTTCTTC. This gives the protein CASSSDRVNEQFF. The chain uses TRBV28 and TRBJ2-1; 8 bases line up with TRBD1. Unmatched junction bases numbered 2, after V lost 4 bases and J lost 6 bases. The CDR3 runs 13 residues. CDR1 MDHEN and CDR2 SYDVKM come from the germline V gene. The full variable domain, completed using reference TRBV28 and TRBJ2-1, is DVKVTQSSRYLVKRTGEKVFLECVQDMDHENMFWYRQDPGLGLRLIYFSYDVKMKEKGDIPEGYSVSREKKERFSLILESASTNQTSMYLCASSSDRVNEQFFGPGTRLTVL.

The rearrangement joins TRBV18 to TRBJ1-4; D is perhaps TRBD1 (6 bases). V lost 1 base and J lost 4, with 19 bases in between. Germline loops: CDR1 KGHSH, CDR2 LQKENI. The CDR3 length is 18 residues. CDR3 residues: CASSPRGLGQLNNEKLFF. CDR3 nucleotide sequence: TGTGCCAGCTCACCACGGGGCCTCGGACAGCTCAATAATGAAAAACTGTTTTTT.

This clone was recorded only once. The chain joins TRBV7-2 to TRBJ2-3; TRBD1 matches 8 bases. Germline-derived CDR1 and CDR2 are SGHTA and FQGNSA. The V and J ends lost 1 base and 7 bases, in that order; junction bases with no gene match: 10. CDR3 length: 16 residues. The CDR3 region has the DNA TGTGCCAGCAGCTTAGAAGCCAGGGGGCCGAGGAATACGCAGTATTTT. This translates into CASSLEARGPRNTQYF.

This chain uses TRBV4-1 with TRBJ2-7; D might be TRBD1 (6 bases). V gave up 4 bases and J gave up 1 base, with 17 bases separating them. The CDR3 is 16 residues long. Looked up from germline, CDR1 is MGHRA and CDR2 is YSYEKL. The CDR3: CASSRVRQASSYEQYF. The CDR3 DNA is TGCGCCAGCAGCCGCGTCCGACAGGCGTCGTCCTACGAGCAGTACTTC.